The rows below give T cell receptor beta chains drawn from one sample of a study of T cell responses to AZD1222 COVID-19 vaccine. TCRdb's copy holds only in-frame clones and misses some; the assay was immunoSEQ multiplex PCR. The table lists some 150,000 clones, around 93% of them singletons. Sequenced here: peripheral blood, sampled on day 0 of AZD1222 vaccination. Receptors were obtained from an adult in good health. Both conserved end residues are trimmed from each CDR3. Clone size is given for some rows only: seen once, a few or many times, or a class if the clone is expanded.

-,9,TRBV6-1,TRBJ2-5,ASREEETQY
-,11,TRBV30,TRBJ1-5,AWSLQGYQPQH
-,13,TRBV5-4,TRBJ2-2,ASSTRLAGVGELF
-,13,TRBV14,TRBJ2-7,ASSQVVAGRYEQY
-,11,TRBV5-6,TRBJ2-2,ASTSWNTGELF
-,12,TRBV5-1,TRBJ2-3,ASSLGRGGDTQY
-,15,TRBV7-2,TRBJ2-3,ASSYSKTGGGTDTQY
-,14,TRBV11-2,TRBJ1-4,ASSRGGVETNEKLF
-,13,TRBV18,TRBJ2-1,ASSPVWSGDNEQF
-,11,TRBV7-8,TRBJ1-4,ASSSDRGEKLF
once,12,TRBV3-1/TRBV3-2,TRBJ1-2,ASSQVRGKNGYT
-,11,TRBV12-3/TRBV12-4,TRBJ2-3,ATTGGRTDTQY
-,13,TRBV19,TRBJ1-2,ASSVDRGSNYGYT
-,11,TRBV6-5,TRBJ2-1,ASSYLGGGEQF
-,11,TRBV5-1,TRBJ2-3,ASSFWGRDTQY
-,11,TRBV11-2,TRBJ1-1,ASSLLYGREAF
-,7,TRBV24-1,TRBJ1-2,ATSDRTY
once,12,TRBV7-9,TRBJ1-1,ASSPDRVRTEAF
-,12,TRBV10-2,TRBJ1-2,ASSEEGMSYGYT
-,13,TRBV11-2,TRBJ1-2,ASSLAPVRGDGYT
-,13,TRBV5-1,TRBJ1-2,ASSTMAVSSYGYT
-,13,TRBV24-1,TRBJ2-7,ATSPVFLGFYEQY
-,13,TRBV5-6,TRBJ2-5,ASSQRQGAWETQY
-,10,TRBV6-5,TRBJ1-1,ASSYLGFEAF
-,8,TRBV2,TRBJ2-1,TYGGNEQF
few,13,TRBV19,TRBJ1-5,ASLKEGGYNQPQH
few,13,TRBV7-8,TRBJ1-5,ASSPGQFSNQPQH
-,10,TRBV11-2,TRBJ1-1,ASSLEFTEAF
-,14,TRBV25-1,TRBJ1-2,ASSGPGTGTIYGYT
once,10,TRBV14,TRBJ1-6,ASSQVGSPLH
-,13,TRBV2,TRBJ2-7,ASTQGQGFYYEQY
-,13,TRBV11-2,TRBJ2-2,ASSLSRLGTGELF
-,12,TRBV3-1/TRBV3-2,TRBJ2-3,ASSGDYSTDTQY
-,13,TRBV30,TRBJ2-2,AHGRSSGHTGELF
once,14,TRBV24-1,TRBJ2-1,ATSDRGAREKNEQF
few,13,TRBV19,TRBJ1-2,ASSLGQRANYGYT
-,14,TRBV3-1/TRBV3-2,TRBJ1-3,ASSPFLGASGNTIY